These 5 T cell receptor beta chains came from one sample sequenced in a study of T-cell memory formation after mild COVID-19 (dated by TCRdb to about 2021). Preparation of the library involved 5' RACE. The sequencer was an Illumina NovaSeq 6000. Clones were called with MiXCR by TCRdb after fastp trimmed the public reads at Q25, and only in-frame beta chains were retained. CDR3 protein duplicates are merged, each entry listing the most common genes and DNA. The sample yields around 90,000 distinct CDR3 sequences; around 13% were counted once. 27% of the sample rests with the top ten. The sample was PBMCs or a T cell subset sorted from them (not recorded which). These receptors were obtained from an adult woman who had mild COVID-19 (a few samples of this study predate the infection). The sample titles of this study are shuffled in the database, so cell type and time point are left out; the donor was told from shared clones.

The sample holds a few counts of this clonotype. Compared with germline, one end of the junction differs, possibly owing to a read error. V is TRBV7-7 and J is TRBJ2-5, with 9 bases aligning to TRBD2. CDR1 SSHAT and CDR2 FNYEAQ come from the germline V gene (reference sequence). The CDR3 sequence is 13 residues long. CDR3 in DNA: TGTGCTAGCAGCTTAGCGGGAGACGAGACCCAGTACTTC. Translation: CASSLAGDETQYF.

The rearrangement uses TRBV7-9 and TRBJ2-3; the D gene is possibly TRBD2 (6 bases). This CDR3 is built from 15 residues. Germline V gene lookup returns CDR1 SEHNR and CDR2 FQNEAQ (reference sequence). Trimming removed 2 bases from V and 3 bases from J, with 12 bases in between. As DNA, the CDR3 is TGTGCCAGCAGCTTACTCGGAGGGAGTACAGATACGCAGTATTTT. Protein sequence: CASSLLGGSTDTQYF.

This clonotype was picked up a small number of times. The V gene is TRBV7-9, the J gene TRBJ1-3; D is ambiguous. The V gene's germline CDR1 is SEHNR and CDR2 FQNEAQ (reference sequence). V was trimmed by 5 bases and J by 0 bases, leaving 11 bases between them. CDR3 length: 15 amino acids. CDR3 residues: CASSIGPASGNTIYF. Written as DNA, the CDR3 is TGTGCCAGCAGCATAGGACCGGCCTCTGGAAACACCATATATTTT.

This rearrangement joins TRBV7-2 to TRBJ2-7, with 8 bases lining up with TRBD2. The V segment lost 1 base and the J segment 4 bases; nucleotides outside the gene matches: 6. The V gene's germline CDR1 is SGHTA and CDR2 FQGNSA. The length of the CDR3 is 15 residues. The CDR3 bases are TGTGCCAGCAGCTTAGACGGGGGGGGAATTTACGAGCAGTACTTC. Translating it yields CASSLDGGGIYEQYF. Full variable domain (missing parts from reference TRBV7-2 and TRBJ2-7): GAGVSQSPSNKVTEKGKDVELRCDPISGHTALYWYRQSLGQGLEFLIYFQGNSAPDKSGLPSDRFSAERTGGSVSTLTIQRTQQEDSAVYLCASSLDGGGIYEQYFGPGTRLTVT.

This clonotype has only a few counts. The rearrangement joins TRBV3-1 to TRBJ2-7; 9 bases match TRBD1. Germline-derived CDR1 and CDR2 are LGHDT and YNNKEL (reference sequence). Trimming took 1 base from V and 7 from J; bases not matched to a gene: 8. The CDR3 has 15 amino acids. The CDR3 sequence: CASSQGLGQGREQYF. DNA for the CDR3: TGTGCCAGCAGCCAAGGCCTGGGACAGGGACGAGAGCAGTACTTC.